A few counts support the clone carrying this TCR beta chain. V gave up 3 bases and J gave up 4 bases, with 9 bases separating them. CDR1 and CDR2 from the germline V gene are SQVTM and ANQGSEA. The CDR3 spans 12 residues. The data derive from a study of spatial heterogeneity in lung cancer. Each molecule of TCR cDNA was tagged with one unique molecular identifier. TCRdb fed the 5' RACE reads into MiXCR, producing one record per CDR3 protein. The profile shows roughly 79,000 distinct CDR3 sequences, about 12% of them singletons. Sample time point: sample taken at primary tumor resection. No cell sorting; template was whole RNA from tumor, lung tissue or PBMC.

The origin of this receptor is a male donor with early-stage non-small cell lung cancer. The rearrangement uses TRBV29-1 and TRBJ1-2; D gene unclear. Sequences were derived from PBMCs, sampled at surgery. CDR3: CSVDTVIYGYTF. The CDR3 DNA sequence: TGCAGCGTTGACACAGTAATCTATGGCTACACCTTC.